What follows are 22 T cell receptor beta chains derived from one specimen sequenced in a study of response to subunit inactivated influenza vaccine. TCRdb used MiXCR to reprocess the RT-PCR reads, holding one entry per CDR3 protein. The sample includes roughly 790,000 distinct CDR3 sequences, around 20% of them seen just once. This sample comprised PBMCs from blood, obtained 5 days after vaccination. The receptors were sampled from a man in his fifties who received an inactivated influenza vaccine.

The chain couples TRBV5-1 to TRBJ2-1; D is unclear. V dropped 2 bases and J dropped 0 bases, with 9 bases sitting between them. Germline V gene sequence: CDR1 SGHRS, CDR2 YFSETQ. This CDR3 contains 15 residues. CDR3: CASSFTSSSYNEQFF. The CDR3 DNA sequence: TGCGCCAGCAGCTTTACCTCCAGCTCCTACAATGAGCAGTTCTTC.

The gene calls are TRBV5-8 and TRBJ1-1; D gene uncertain. Looked up from germline, CDR1 is SGHTS and CDR2 is YDEGEE. With 1 base removed from V and 0 bases from J, the gap between germline ends came to 10 bases. The CDR3 length is 15 residues. CDR3: CASSLWENMNTEAFF. CDR3 bases: TGTGCCAGCAGCTTGTGGGAGAACATGAACACTGAAGCTTTCTTT.

A few counts support this clonotype. This sequence joins TRBV12-3 or TRBV12-4 and TRBJ2-5; tentative D call: TRBD2 (5 bases). Trimming removed 5 bases from V and 0 bases from J, with 13 bases in between. This CDR3 is 15 amino acids long. CDR3 in amino acids: CASSELGKYQETQYF. For the CDR3, the DNA is TGTGCCAGCAGTGAACTAGGGAAGTACCAAGAGACCCAGTACTTC.

This chain connects TRBV2 to TRBJ1-5; 7 bases align to TRBD1. The germline CDR1 and CDR2 sequences are SNHLY and FYNNEI. The CDR3 extends over 14 amino acids. V lost 5 bases, J lost 6 bases, and 7 bases stayed unmatched. CDR3 loop: CASSTQGLAQPQHF. The CDR3 region has the DNA TGTGCCAGCAGTACACAGGGGTTAGCTCAGCCCCAGCATTTT. The full variable domain, in which reference TRBV2 and TRBJ1-5 provide the parts outside the CDR3, is EPEVTQTPSHQVTQMGQEVILRCVPISNHLYFYWYRQILGQKVEFLVSFYNNEISEKSEIFDDQFSVERPDGSNFTLKIRSTKLEDSAMYFCASSTQGLAQPQHFGDGTRLSIL.

This CDR3 is CAITSLPTGNEQYF. In DNA, the CDR3 is TGTGCCATCACCTCACTCCCGACAGGGAACGAGCAGTACTTC. The chain joins TRBV10-3 to TRBJ2-7, with 7 bases identical to TRBD1. Germline CDR1 and CDR2: ENHRY and SYGVKD. V gave up 7 bases and J gave up 5 bases; unmatched junction bases: 11. The CDR3 is 14 amino acids.

J is TRBJ2-4 and V is TRBV7-2; no firm D call. Germline assignment: CDR1 SGHTA and CDR2 FQGNSA. This CDR3 spans 16 amino acids. Trimming removed 4 bases at V and 0 bases at J, with 13 bases between. The CDR3 DNA follows: TGTGCCAGCAGCTCCCCTTTAATATTAGCCAAAAACATTCAGTACTTC. Protein product: CASSSPLILAKNIQYF.

V and J are TRBV9 and TRBJ2-7, with TRBD2 matching over 12 bases. V shed 0 bases and J 5 bases; nucleotides not matched to a gene: 3. This CDR3 has 15 residues. Germline-derived CDR1 and CDR2 are SGDLS and YYNGEE. The DNA for the CDR3 is TGTGCCAGCAGCGTAGCCGGGACTAGCGGGCACGAGCAGTACTTC. Translating gives CASSVAGTSGHEQYF.

The chain is built from TRBV5-5 and TRBJ2-7, with a tentative D call TRBD1 (5 bases). With 5 bases removed from V and 4 bases from J, the gap between germline ends came to 16 bases. The CDR3 has 14 residues. Germline CDR1 and CDR2: SGHKS and YYEKEE (reference sequence). Written as DNA, the CDR3 is TGTGCCAGCAGTGGGGCAGCTTCAGGATACGAGCAGTACTTC. Its translation: CASSGAASGYEQYF.

This clonotype occurred many times. This chain links TRBV12-3 or TRBV12-4 with TRBJ2-3; no clear D. This CDR3 spans 12 amino acids. V lost 6 bases and J lost 5, with 9 bases in between. As DNA, the CDR3 is TGTGCCAGCAGCCACCATAGAGATACGCAGTATTTT. This translates into CASSHHRDTQYF.

The table lists this clonotype with a few counts. CDR3 in amino acids: CASSPSRVLAGSSDTQYF. DNA of the CDR3: TGTGCCAGCAGCCCATCCCGTGTTCTAGCGGGATCATCAGATACGCAGTATTTT. The chain recombines TRBV7-8 with TRBJ2-3; 9 positions agree with TRBD2. This CDR3 has 18 residues. Germline V lookup: CDR1 SGHVS, CDR2 FQNEAQ. J gave up 4 bases and V 5 bases, and 16 bases lay outside the gene matches. The full variable domain, its missing parts supplied by reference TRBV7-8 and TRBJ2-3, is GAGVSQSPRYKVAKRGQDVALRCDPISGHVSLFWYQQALGQGPEFLTYFQNEAQLDKSGLPSDRFFAERPEGSVSTLKIQRTQQEDSAVYLCASSPSRVLAGSSDTQYFGPGTRLTVL.

The chain carries TRBV7-6 and TRBJ2-1; 11 nucleotides align to TRBD2. Germline trimming cut 0 bases from V and 3 bases from J; bases unmatched to any gene: 4. Germline CDR1 reads SGHVS; CDR2 reads FNYEAQ. The CDR3 consists of 17 residues. Written as DNA, the CDR3 is TGTGCCAGCAGCTTAGCCACGACTAGCGGGATCTACAATGAGCAGTTCTTC. It codes for CASSLATTSGIYNEQFF. Drawing the rest from reference TRBV7-6 and TRBJ2-1, the complete variable domain is GAGVSQSPRYKVTKRGQDVALRCDPISGHVSLYWYRQALGQGPEFLTYFNYEAQQDKSGLPNDRFSAERPEGSISTLTIQRTEQRDSAMYRCASSLATTSGIYNEQFFGPGTRLTVL.

V and J are TRBV12-3 or TRBV12-4 and TRBJ2-7; D uncertain. Trimming stripped 5 bases from V and 3 bases from J, with 11 bases between. The CDR3 is made up of 13 amino acids. CDR3 sequence reads: CASSLRQVYEQYF. The CDR3 DNA is TGTGCCAGCAGTCTAAGACAAGTCTACGAGCAGTACTTC.

Written as DNA, the CDR3 is TGTGCCAGGGGCCCTGGACTCGTCTGCTGGCAGTACTTC. Translating gives CARGPGLVCWQYF. The gene calls are TRBV4-2 and TRBJ2-7, with a tentative D call TRBD2 (5 bases). This CDR3 is 13 amino acids long. The germline V and J ends were trimmed by 9 bases and 9 bases, with 21 bases remaining between them. CDR1 is LGHNA and CDR2 is YNFKEQ in the germline V gene.

The chain carries TRBV6-6 and TRBJ2-7; weak D call: TRBD1 (6 bases). CDR1 is MNHNY, CDR2 SVGAGI, per germline (reference sequence). The CDR3 loop spans 12 amino acids. Trimming took off 6 bases at V and 4 bases at J, with 10 bases between the two ends. The CDR3 nucleotides read TGTGCCAGCAGGGGTGGACAGTACGAGCAGTACTTC. This sequence encodes CASRGGQYEQYF.

This clonotype was seen a handful of times. This chain connects TRBV12-3 or TRBV12-4 to TRBJ1-5; tentatively, D is TRBD1 (5 bases). Trimming removed 3 bases at V and 6 bases at J, with 12 bases between. This CDR3 has 14 amino acids. The CDR3 loop reads CASSFGADGQPQHF. The CDR3, as DNA: TGTGCCAGCAGTTTTGGGGCAGACGGTCAGCCCCAGCATTTT.

The chain links TRBV29-1 to TRBJ2-7; 9 bases map to TRBD1. The V gene end was trimmed by 1 base and the J gene end by 4 bases; junction bases not matched to a gene: 5. Germline lookup yields CDR1 SQVTM and CDR2 ANQGSEA. This CDR3 is built from 14 residues. CDR3 DNA sequence: TGCAGCGTTGAAGTATATGGACAGGGGTACGAGCAGTACTTC. This sequence encodes CSVEVYGQGYEQYF.

This clonotype was detected only a few times. The chain joins TRBV7-9 to TRBJ2-5, with D maybe TRBD2 (6 bases). This CDR3 is built from 14 residues. V was trimmed by 5 bases and J by 2 bases, leaving 12 bases between them. Germline V CDR1 and CDR2: SEHNR, FQNEAQ (reference sequence). CDR3 amino acids: CASSDRDFQETQYF. CDR3 nucleotide sequence: TGTGCCAGCAGCGACCGGGACTTTCAAGAGACCCAGTACTTC.

The rearrangement joins TRBV2 to TRBJ1-2, with D perhaps matching TRBD1 (5 bases). V shed 3 bases and J shed 5 bases, with 13 bases lying between them. CDR1 SNHLY and CDR2 FYNNEI come from the germline V gene. The CDR3 runs to 14 residues. The CDR3 coding sequence is TGTGCCAGCAGTGACCAGACAGCGGTATATGGCTACACCTTC. Protein product: CASSDQTAVYGYTF. The full variable domain, with the rest looked up from reference TRBV2 and TRBJ1-2, is EPEVTQTPSHQVTQMGQEVILRCVPISNHLYFYWYRQILGQKVEFLVSFYNNEISEKSEIFDDQFSVERPDGSNFTLKIRSTKLEDSAMYFCASSDQTAVYGYTFGSGTRLTVV.

This chain links TRBV6-5 with TRBJ1-1; maybe TRBD1 (5 bases). The CDR3 extends over 12 amino acids. In germline, CDR1 is MNHEY, CDR2 SVGAGI. The germline V and J ends were trimmed by 1 base and 12 bases, with 12 bases remaining between them. The CDR3 sequence: CASSYLTGLPFF. The CDR3 DNA reads TGTGCCAGCAGTTACTTAACAGGACTGCCTTTCTTT.

This clonotype has more than one count but fewer than ten. The chain joins TRBV7-2 to TRBJ2-1, with D perhaps TRBD2 (5 bases). The CDR3 is made up of 16 amino acids. V was pared by 0 bases and J by 10 bases, with 19 bases between. Germline V gene lookup returns CDR1 SGHTA and CDR2 FQGNSA. DNA of the CDR3: TGTGCCAGCAGCTTAGCGGGGATTGACCGATCGGGGGAGCAGTTCTTC. This sequence encodes CASSLAGIDRSGEQFF.

This clonotype was observed at least ten times. In DNA form, the CDR3 reads TGTGCCAGCAGCCCGCAGGGGAACGTAAGACCCACAGATACGCAGTATTTT. Protein: CASSPQGNVRPTDTQYF. V is TRBV5-5 and J is TRBJ2-3; possibly TRBD1 for D (6 bases). Germline V gene sequence: CDR1 SGHKS, CDR2 YYEKEE (reference sequence). This CDR3 region has 17 residues. The V gene lost 4 bases and the J gene lost 2 bases, with 20 bases spanning the gap.

V is TRBV3-1 and J is TRBJ2-7; D is undetermined. The length of the CDR3 is 15 residues. Trimming took 2 bases from V and 3 from J, leaving 14 bases between them. CDR1 LGHDT and CDR2 YNNKEL come from the germline V gene (reference sequence). The CDR3 sequence: CASSQQPSTRYEQYF. Written as DNA, the CDR3 is TGTGCCAGCAGCCAACAACCATCTACCCGCTACGAGCAGTACTTC.